The 13 T cell receptor beta chains listed next were all sequenced from one sample in a study of shared clonotypes between healthy human individuals. Profiling relied on immunoSEQ multiplex PCR, and the TCRdb table lists in-frame clones only, not all of them. The sample contains about 96,000 clones, around 43% of which appear only once. The sample was PBMCs. All receptors derive from a woman in her 40s in good health. Some clones in this sample may be carry-over from other donors' samples.

The rearrangement joins TRBV9 to TRBJ1-4, with no clear D. The CDR3 spans 13 residues. V lost 0 bases and J 4 bases, leaving 4 bases between the germline ends. CDR1 and CDR2 (germline): SGDLS, YYNGEE. This chain's CDR3 is CASSVGLNEKLFF. The CDR3 nucleotides are TGTGCCAGCAGCGTAGGTCTTAATGAAAAACTGTTTTTT.

The V call is TRBV2, the J call TRBJ2-1; 7 positions match TRBD2. J gave up 0 bases and V 8 bases, and 4 bases lay outside the gene matches. The CDR3 has 14 residues. The germline V gene encodes CDR1 SNHLY and CDR2 FYNNEI. This chain's CDR3 is CASGRTSSYNEQFF. In DNA form, the CDR3 reads TGTGCCAGCGGAAGGACTAGCTCCTACAATGAGCAGTTCTTC.

This rearrangement joins TRBV4-3 to TRBJ1-4; no clear D. Germline V gene lookup returns CDR1 LGHNA and CDR2 YSLEER. V gave up 0 bases and J gave up 3 bases, with 11 bases separating them. The CDR3 runs 16 residues. CDR3 sequence: CASSQDPPGSNEKLFF. The DNA for the CDR3 is TGCGCCAGCAGCCAAGATCCCCCGGGATCTAATGAAAAACTGTTTTTT.

In its sample, this clone was seen once. CDR3 DNA: TGTGCCTGGAGTTGGACGGGCAGCTATGGCTACACCTTC. Encoded protein: CAWSWTGSYGYTF. This chain connects TRBV30 to TRBJ1-2; D gene uncertain. Germline V gene lookup returns CDR1 GTSNPN and CDR2 SVGIG (reference sequence). This CDR3 contains 13 residues. Trimming removed 2 bases from V and 4 bases from J, with 11 bases in between.

This clone was counted ten times or more. This chain connects TRBV30 to TRBJ1-1; D might be TRBD1 (5 bases). The length of the CDR3 is 13 residues. The germline CDR1 and CDR2 sequences are GTSNPN and SVGIG (reference sequence). The V and J ends lost 3 bases and 1 base respectively, with 9 bases between them. The CDR3 region has the DNA TGTGCCTGGAGCCAAACAGGGAACACTGAAGCTTTCTTT. Residues: CAWSQTGNTEAFF. The entire variable domain, with the rest obtained from reference TRBV30 and TRBJ1-1, is as follows: SQTIHQWPATLVQPVGSPLSLECTVEGTSNPNLYWYRQAAGRGLQLLFYSVGIGQISSEVPQNLSASRPQDRQFILSSKKLLLSDSGFYLCAWSQTGNTEAFFGQGTRLTVV.

The chain links TRBV29-1 to TRBJ2-7, with a tentative D call TRBD1 (6 bases). Trimming removed 5 bases at V and 3 bases at J, with 14 bases between. Looked up from germline, CDR1 is SQVTM and CDR2 is ANQGSEA. The CDR3 covers 13 residues. The DNA of the CDR3 is TGCAGCGTTTATGGGGGCAACGGCTACGAGCAGTACTTC. It specifies CSVYGGNGYEQYF.

This rearrangement joins TRBV11-3 to TRBJ2-7; TRBD2 might be the D (5 bases). The V gene lost 6 bases and the J gene lost 2 bases, with 14 bases spanning the gap. This CDR3 has 14 residues. CDR1 and CDR2 (germline): SGHNT, YENEEA. CDR3 sequence (DNA): TGTGCCAGCAGTCCCTTGTCCGGGGCCTACGAGCAGTACTTC. As protein: CASSPLSGAYEQYF.

This clone appeared many times. The chain has TRBV7-9 and TRBJ1-2, with D perhaps matching TRBD1 (5 bases). The CDR3 totals 13 residues. Germline V CDR1 and CDR2: SEHNR, FQNEAQ (reference sequence). The V end lost 2 bases, the J end lost 6 bases, and 10 bases lay between the germline ends. CDR3 sequence (DNA): TGTGCCAGCAGCTTATGGCAGGGCCATGGCTACACCTTC. Translated: CASSLWQGHGYTF.

This clone was observed many times. This chain uses TRBV28 with TRBJ2-7; possibly TRBD2 for D (5 bases). CDR3 size: 14 residues. Trimming left V 4 bases short and J 7 bases short, with 17 bases between. Germline values: CDR1 MDHEN, CDR2 SYDVKM. This CDR3 reads CASSSPSRGLEQYF. The CDR3 bases are TGTGCCAGCAGTTCCCCGAGCCGAGGGCTGGAGCAGTACTTC.

This clone was counted many times. V is TRBV2 and J is TRBJ1-5; D perhaps matches TRBD1 (6 bases). Germline V gene data show CDR1 as SNHLY and CDR2 as FYNNEI. The CDR3 has 15 amino acids. V dropped 4 bases and J dropped 2 bases, with 12 bases sitting between them. The DNA for the CDR3 is TGTGCCAGCAGTGTGACAGGTTGGGGCAATCAGCCCCAGCATTTT. Residues: CASSVTGWGNQPQHF.

As to this clone: It is likely a read error: a sequence one base away is far more abundant. The rearrangement links TRBV30 to TRBJ2-5, with 7 bases aligning to TRBD2. Germline V gene data show CDR1 as GTSNPN and CDR2 as SVGIG (reference sequence). The trim removed 3 bases at V and 3 bases at J, leaving 4 bases unmatched. The CDR3 extends over 13 amino acids. Written as DNA, the CDR3 is TGTGCCTGGAGGGGGGGGTTCGAAGAGACCCAGTACTTC. Translation gives CAWRGGFEETQYF.

On this clone itself: Because it lacks the conserved phenylalanine or tryptophan at the end, this CDR3 is likely a read error. The chain joins TRBV29-1 to TRBJ2-4, with D perhaps TRBD1 or TRBD2 (5 bases each). V lost 7 bases and J 9 bases, leaving 16 bases between the germline ends. The CDR3 sequence is 12 residues long. Germline CDR1 reads SQVTM; CDR2 reads ANQGSEA. CDR3 DNA sequence: TGCAGCGGGGGGAGTGGCAAAGGCATTCAGTACTTA. Its protein is CSGGSGKGIQYL.

The chain couples TRBV5-1 to TRBJ2-7, with D unclear. The V end lost 0 bases, the J end lost 3 bases, and 7 bases lay between the germline ends. Germline-derived CDR1 and CDR2 are SGHRS and YFSETQ. The CDR3 runs to 13 residues. The CDR3 sequence: CASSLDPNYEQYF. The CDR3 nucleotides are TGCGCCAGCAGCTTGGACCCCAACTACGAGCAGTACTTC.